This T cell receptor (beta chain) was found in a study of tumor-infiltrating lymphocytes in oesophageal squamous cell carcinoma. TCRdb re-called the PCR reads through MiXCR, storing one row per CDR3 protein. The table lists 20,000 or so distinct CDR3 sequences, 42% of them singletons, with roughly 20% in the top ten. This clonotype occurred many times. This sequence originates from a female donor with esophageal squamous cell carcinoma. Sequenced material: normal esophageal tissue next to the tumor.

In DNA form, the CDR3 reads TGTGCCAGCAGTGAAAGGTCAGGGGCCTACGAGCAGTACTTC. The encoded protein is CASSERSGAYEQYF. The chain has TRBV6-1 and TRBJ2-7; D might be TRBD1 (6 bases). The CDR3 runs to 14 residues. The germline gives CDR1 MNHNS, CDR2 SASEGT. Trimming took off 2 bases at V and 2 bases at J, with 10 bases between the two ends.